The 22 T cell receptor beta chains below come from one sample, sequenced in a study of OX40 agonist ivuxolimab in advanced cancers. Produced via immunoSEQ multiplex PCR; TCRdb's table is partial and in-frame only. The sample lists tens of thousands of clones; 80% to 95% were seen once. The sequencing here drew on CD4+ or CD8+ T cells sorted from blood, taken in a trial of the OX40 agonist ivuxolimab. The receptors stem from an adult with an advanced solid tumor such as melanoma, head and neck, liver or kidney cancer.

V gene TRBV15 combines with J gene TRBJ1-1, with unresolved D. The CDR3 consists of 14 residues. CDR1 and CDR2 (germline): LNHNV, YYDKDF (reference sequence). Trimming left V 5 bases short and J 0 bases short, with 10 bases between. This CDR3 is CATSWRTVNTEAFF. The CDR3 DNA reads TGTGCCACCAGCTGGAGGACGGTGAACACTGAAGCTTTCTTT.

The genes are TRBV18 and TRBJ2-7; 7 bases fit TRBD2. From germline, CDR1 is KGHSH and CDR2 LQKENI. V lost 2 bases, J lost 3 bases, and 4 bases stayed unmatched. The CDR3 runs to 14 residues. The CDR3 bases are TGTGCCAGCTCACCAGCGGGAGCTAGCTACGAGCAGTACTTC. Encoded protein: CASSPAGASYEQYF.

Only a few counts were recorded for this clone. The gene calls are TRBV28 and TRBJ2-5; D ambiguous. Germline V gene data show CDR1 as MDHEN and CDR2 as SYDVKM. Trimming took 5 bases from V and 0 from J, leaving 10 bases between them. The CDR3 covers 14 residues. The CDR3 region has the DNA TGTGCCAGCAGTCAAATTTCCTACCAAGAGACCCAGTACTTC. Its translation is CASSQISYQETQYF.

The chain carries TRBV29-1 and TRBJ2-3, with 10 bases identical to TRBD1. This CDR3 has 14 residues. V trimming: 1 base; J trimming: 5 bases; junction bases outside the gene matches: 3. CDR1 and CDR2 from the germline V gene are SQVTM and ANQGSEA. CDR3 sequence: CSVEGDRGLDTQYF. Written as DNA, the CDR3 is TGCAGCGTTGAAGGGGACAGGGGCTTAGATACGCAGTATTTT.

The rearrangement links TRBV11-2 to TRBJ2-2, with D hard to call. The V gene lost 5 bases and the J gene lost 2 bases, with 6 bases spanning the gap. The CDR3 has 13 amino acids. The V gene's germline CDR1 is SGHAT and CDR2 FQNNGV. Written as DNA, the CDR3 is TGTGCCAGCAGCAGGACCAACACCGGGGAGCTGTTTTTT. Protein sequence: CASSRTNTGELFF.

In this sample, this clone turned up once. The chain employs TRBV5-1 and TRBJ1-6, with D perhaps matching TRBD1 (5 bases). V was trimmed by 7 bases and J by 7 bases, leaving 12 bases between them. The CDR3 has 13 amino acids. CDR1 SGHRS and CDR2 YFSETQ come from the germline V gene. The CDR3 reads CASQSGPNSPLHF. The CDR3 DNA reads TGCGCCAGCCAGTCGGGACCGAATTCACCCCTCCACTTT.

The chain employs TRBV11-2 and TRBJ2-5; D uncertain. The germline V and J ends were trimmed by 3 bases and 4 bases, with 3 bases remaining between them. The CDR3 totals 11 residues. Looked up from germline, CDR1 is SGHAT and CDR2 is FQNNGV. The CDR3 DNA sequence: TGTGCCAGCAGCTTGCGAGAGACCCAGTACTTC. It is translated as CASSLRETQYF.

V and J are TRBV18 and TRBJ2-5; tentative D call: TRBD1 (5 bases). The V gene lost 3 bases and the J gene lost 4 bases, with 12 bases spanning the gap. Germline V lookup: CDR1 KGHSH, CDR2 LQKENI. The length of the CDR3 is 14 residues. CDR3 in DNA: TGTGCCAGCTCACCGGGGCAGCCCCCAGAGACCCAGTACTTC. It yields the protein CASSPGQPPETQYF.

CDR3 amino acids: CASSIPPGVGTDTQYF. The CDR3 DNA sequence: TGTGCCAGCAGCATCCCTCCGGGAGTCGGCACAGATACGCAGTATTTT. This chain connects TRBV7-2 to TRBJ2-3, with D perhaps matching TRBD2 (6 bases). V shed 5 bases and J shed 1 base, with 16 bases lying between them. Per the germline V gene, CDR1 is SGHTA and CDR2 is FQGNSA. This CDR3 comprises 16 residues.

This clone was seen just once. This chain links TRBV2 with TRBJ2-5; D call uncertain. From germline, CDR1 is SNHLY and CDR2 FYNNEI. The CDR3 extends over 12 amino acids. V was pared by 8 bases and J by 3 bases, with 10 bases between. CDR3 DNA: TGTGCCAGCGAACCGAGTAAAGAGACCCAGTACTTC. Its protein product is CASEPSKETQYF.

A single count supports this clone. The chain uses TRBV6-5 and TRBJ2-2; 7 nucleotides align to TRBD1. The CDR3 consists of 14 residues. CDR1 is MNHEY and CDR2 is SVGAGI in the germline V gene. With 6 bases clipped from V and 7 bases from J, the junction kept 8 bases outside the gene matches. The CDR3 loop reads CASRRQGLNGELFF. The CDR3 nucleotides read TGTGCCAGCAGGAGACAGGGTCTTAACGGGGAGCTGTTTTTT.

The chain joins TRBV19 to TRBJ1-4; TRBD1 aligns across 12 bases. CDR3 size: 14 residues. J lost 10 bases, V lost 10 bases, and 10 bases had no gene match. Germline V gene data show CDR1 as LNHDA and CDR2 as SQIVND (reference sequence). CDR3 amino acids: CATEGTGGLGKLFF. The DNA of the CDR3 is TGTGCCACCGAAGGGACAGGGGGCCTCGGAAAACTGTTTTTT.

The genes are TRBV7-2 and TRBJ2-1, with 11 bases matching TRBD2. Germline-derived CDR1 and CDR2 are SGHTA and FQGNSA. The V segment lost 4 bases and the J segment 15 bases; nucleotides outside the gene matches: 5. The CDR3 extends over 12 amino acids. CDR3 bases: TGTGCCAGCAGCTCCACTAGCGGGGGACGGTTCTTC. Translating it yields CASSSTSGGRFF.

The rearrangement links TRBV7-9 to TRBJ2-5; 10 bases match TRBD2. With the DNA end fitting TRBJ2-7 better, the J assignment may be wrong. Germline loops: CDR1 SEHNR, CDR2 FQNEAQ (reference sequence). This CDR3 has 15 amino acids. The CDR3 sequence is CASSLSSGSLHEQYF. CDR3 DNA: TGTGCCAGCAGCTTATCTAGCGGGAGTCTCCACGAGCAGTACTTC.

The sample holds one count of this clone. J is TRBJ2-7 and V is TRBV15; TRBD1 might be the D (6 bases). Trimming shortened V by 0 bases and J by 4 bases, and 13 bases separated the two germline ends. The CDR3 sequence is 15 residues long. The germline V gene encodes CDR1 LNHNV and CDR2 YYDKDF (reference sequence). Here the CDR3 DNA reads TGTGCCACCAGCAGAGAGCCCAGGGGTTGGTACGAGCAGTACTTC. Its translation is CATSREPRGWYEQYF. Together with reference TRBV15 and TRBJ2-7, the CDR3 gives the full variable domain: DAMVIQNPRYQVTQFGKPVTLSCSQTLNHNVMYWYQQKSSQAPKLLFHYYDKDFNNEADTPDNFQSRRPNTSFCFLDIRSPGLGDTAMYLCATSREPRGWYEQYFGPGTRLTVT.

The chain links TRBV7-3 to TRBJ1-5; 10 nucleotides align to TRBD1. Looked up from germline, CDR1 is SGHTA and CDR2 is FQGTGA. The V segment lost 5 bases and the J segment 7 bases; nucleotides outside the gene matches: 2. This CDR3 has 13 residues. The CDR3 sequence: CASSRDRGQPQHF. For the CDR3, the DNA is TGTGCCAGCAGCCGGGACAGGGGACAGCCCCAGCATTTT.

DNA for the CDR3: TGTGCCAGCAGCTCCACCTCAGGGGTCTACGAGCAGTACTTC. This translates into CASSSTSGVYEQYF. The rearrangement joins TRBV5-4 to TRBJ2-7; perhaps TRBD1 as D (6 bases). The length of the CDR3 is 14 residues. Germline CDR1 SGHNT, CDR2 YYREEE (reference sequence). The V and J ends lost 3 bases and 3 bases respectively, with 13 bases between them. Combining the CDR3 with reference TRBV5-4 and TRBJ2-7 gives the whole variable domain ETGVTQSPTHLIKTRGQQVTLRCSSQSGHNTVSWYQQALGQGPQFIFQYYREEENGRGNFPPRFSGLQFPNYSSELNVNALELDDSALYLCASSSTSGVYEQYFGPGTRLTVT.

The CDR3 protein is CASSLDVTPDTQYF. CDR3 DNA sequence: TGCGCCAGCAGCTTGGATGTTACCCCAGATACGCAGTATTTT. The V call is TRBV5-1, the J call TRBJ2-3; D is ambiguous. The CDR3 is 14 residues long. Trimming pared 0 bases from V and 4 bases from J, leaving 9 bases between. In germline, CDR1 is SGHRS, CDR2 YFSETQ.

The chain employs TRBV7-3 and TRBJ2-1; 7 bases align to TRBD1. Germline CDR1 is SGHTA and CDR2 is FQGTGA. This CDR3 region has 14 residues. The V gene end was trimmed by 0 bases and the J gene end by 5 bases; junction bases not matched to a gene: 1. The DNA of the CDR3 is TGTGCCAGCAGCTTAACAGGGGGCAACAATGAGCAGTTCTTC. This codes for CASSLTGGNNEQFF.

V usage is TRBV6-6 and J usage is TRBJ2-1, with 7 bases aligning to TRBD2. The germline CDR1 and CDR2 sequences are MNHNY and SVGAGI (reference sequence). The CDR3 has 14 residues. V dropped 6 bases and J dropped 3; count of bases not matched to a gene: 5. The CDR3 loop is CASRSTSVYNEQFF. The CDR3 region has the DNA TGTGCCAGCAGAAGCACTAGCGTCTACAATGAGCAGTTCTTC.

The chain carries TRBV28 and TRBJ1-5, with a weak D call TRBD1 (6 bases). Germline V lookup: CDR1 MDHEN, CDR2 SYDVKM. The V end lost 3 bases, the J end lost 7 bases, and 19 bases lay between the germline ends. The CDR3 length is 16 residues. CDR3 nucleotides: TGTGCCAGCAGTTTTGGGCAGGGGAGGGAAGAGCAGCCCCAGCATTTT. This encodes CASSFGQGREEQPQHF.

The chain carries TRBV28 and TRBJ1-3; the D is unclear. V lost 6 bases to trimming and J lost 2 bases, with 17 bases between them. The CDR3 covers 16 residues. CDR1 and CDR2 from the germline V gene are MDHEN and SYDVKM. The CDR3 DNA reads TGTGCCAGCAGCCCTCCGACCCGGATCGCTGGAAACACCATATATTTT. It codes for CASSPPTRIAGNTIYF.